This TCR beta chain was obtained from a study of immune characteristics of hereditary and idiopathic chronic pancreatitis. Context from the whole study: Local pancreatic immune cells and TCRbeta repertoires were profiled in hereditary and idiopathic chronic pancreatitis and were compared with control organ donor pancreases. The gDNA-based approach was selected because minimal in vitro experimental manipulation of pancreas-infiltrating T cells was involved. TCRbeta sequencing included a few control pancreases, roughly 7 pancreases with hereditary chronic pancreatitis and about six pancreases with idiopathic chronic pancreatitis.

Library preparation was by the immunoSEQ multiplex PCR assay. The TCRbeta CDR3 region and adjacent sequences were amplified and sequenced from pancreatic genomic DNA. Concerning the study's data processing: Repertoire diversity was measured as a mean normalized Shannon-Wiener index, alongside productive clonality and productive rearrangement counts. Control and chronic pancreatitis repertoire metrics were compared with the nonparametric Mann-Whitney U test. CDR3beta sequences with identical amino acid composition and length across subjects were defined as shared clonotypes. Drawn from immuneACCESS, this table holds only the in-frame rearrangements with V and J called that TCRdb kept. Clones are partly lost; checked studies trace under half to an unresolved V gene and leave the rest unexplained. V, J and clone size derive from that table, while D and trimming were established from the DNA sequence. The sample data list fewer than 10,000 clones, and around 75% of these were observed just once. The ten largest clones take up 14% of the sample.

Including cysteine and phenylalanine, the CDR3 has 13 amino acids. Only the CDR3 portion is preserved as DNA: 39 bases, with reading frame beginning at the first base. The germline V and J ends show losses of 0 bases and 6 bases respectively, and no gene match explains 1 base of the junction. For CDR1 and CDR2, the germline V gene lists MNHEY and SVGEGT. For this clone: Its antigen is unknown. Per-base quality was not reported, and no clone a single base away is much larger than it.

Overall study results and their limits: Among 13 chronic pancreatitis patients, higher numbers of productive TCR rearrangements went along with higher disease severity scores, showing a positive correlation. Significantly increased TCRbeta repertoire diversity and reduced clonality were observed in both chronic pancreatitis groups relative to controls. Vbeta-Jbeta gene family usage, including TRBV10, TRBV19, TRBV23 and TRBV5, differed between hereditary and idiopathic chronic pancreatitis. Because patient tissue could be obtained only at the time of TPIAT, immune findings may have been influenced by differences in disease duration. The study did not include chronic pancreatitis caused by alcohol use.

Pancreas tissue with chronic pancreatitis was obtained from patients having total pancreatectomy with islet autotransplantation (TPIAT). None of the chronic pancreatitis patients included in the study had a known history of diabetes. Genomic DNA was extracted directly from bulk pancreas tissue, without T cell sorting, for TCRbeta sequencing. No particular cause of disease was identified in idiopathic chronic pancreatitis patients. Pancreas tissues were collected consecutively from patients and organ donors at two US centers. Recombination joined TRBV6-2 or TRBV6-3 with TRBJ1-2; 7 junctional bases match TRBD1. The sequenced sample consisted of pancreas tissue with idiopathic chronic pancreatitis. Reading the label with the study, this specimen's cell subset or site is: chronic pancreatitis without an identified cause. This TCR derives from a human donor with chronic pancreatitis. The base sequence is TGTGCCAGCAGTTACTCGACAGGGAATGGCTACACCTTC. This codes for CASSYSTGNGYTF.